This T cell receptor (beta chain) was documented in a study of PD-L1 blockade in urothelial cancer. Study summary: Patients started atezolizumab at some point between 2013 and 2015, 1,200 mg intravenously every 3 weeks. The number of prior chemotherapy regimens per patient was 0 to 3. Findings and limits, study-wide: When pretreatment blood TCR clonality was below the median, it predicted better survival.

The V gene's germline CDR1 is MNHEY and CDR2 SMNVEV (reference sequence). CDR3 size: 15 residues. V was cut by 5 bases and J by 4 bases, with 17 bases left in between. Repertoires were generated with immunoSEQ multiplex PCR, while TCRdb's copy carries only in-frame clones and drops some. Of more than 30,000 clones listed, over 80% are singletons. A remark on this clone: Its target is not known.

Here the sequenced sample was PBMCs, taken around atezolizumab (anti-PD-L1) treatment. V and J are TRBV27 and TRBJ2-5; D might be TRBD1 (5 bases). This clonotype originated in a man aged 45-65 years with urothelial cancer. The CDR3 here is CASSLRKGPAETQYF. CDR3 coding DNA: TGTGCCAGCAGTCTCAGAAAGGGGCCTGCAGAGACCCAGTACTTC.